Shown below are 4 T cell receptor beta chains from a single sample sequenced in a study of cytomegalovirus exposure and HLA in healthy donors. Vbeta (60) and Jbeta (13) primers were used in the PCR. TCRdb keeps only in-frame clones here, not all; method: immunoSEQ multiplex PCR. This repertoire shows 150,000 to 200,000 clones, 80% to 85% found once; its top ten account for 0.8% to 1.3%. Source material: PBMCs. The receptors derive from a man under 40 in good health and CMV-seronegative.

The chain carries TRBV5-1 and TRBJ2-1, with unresolved D. There are 13 residues in the CDR3. The germline V gene has CDR1 SGHRS and CDR2 YFSETQ. V lost 0 bases and J 5 bases, leaving 6 bases between the germline ends. This CDR3 is CASSLGRNNEQFF. Written as DNA, the CDR3 is TGCGCCAGCAGCTTGGGGCGGAACAATGAGCAGTTCTTC.

The chain combines TRBV5-4 with TRBJ2-5, with a possible D match to TRBD2 (5 bases). V gave up 0 bases and J gave up 1 base, with 10 bases separating them. CDR3 size: 15 residues. CDR1 and CDR2 (germline): SGHNT, YYREEE (reference sequence). The CDR3 loop is CASSLDPGIQETQYF. For the CDR3, the DNA is TGTGCCAGCAGCTTGGATCCGGGAATCCAAGAGACCCAGTACTTC.

Only one count was recorded for this clone. V is TRBV30 and J is TRBJ2-7, with no clear D. CDR3 length equals 14 residues. The V gene's germline CDR1 is GTSNPN and CDR2 SVGIG (reference sequence). V gave up 2 bases and J gave up 0 bases, with 11 bases separating them. The CDR3: CAWSTAGISYEQYF. The CDR3 coding sequence is TGTGCCTGGAGTACAGCAGGCATCTCCTACGAGCAGTACTTC.

V gene TRBV9 combines with J gene TRBJ2-7, with 10 bases lining up with TRBD1. This CDR3 is 15 amino acids long. Germline assignment: CDR1 SGDLS and CDR2 YYNGEE. V trimming: 0 bases; J trimming: 2 bases; junction bases outside the gene matches: 2. The CDR3 sequence: CASSVGTGGPYEQYF. The CDR3 nucleotides read TGTGCCAGCAGCGTAGGGACAGGGGGTCCCTACGAGCAGTACTTC.